This T cell receptor (beta chain) was documented in a study of blood T cell repertoires in COVID-19 (dated by TCRdb to 2018 to 2020). Describing the broader study: Samples covering the acute and convalescent phases of COVID-19 were provided by collaborators in the United States, Italy and Spain. The prospective study material was composed of cDNA or gDNA derived from T cells, B-cell-depleted T cells, or PBMCs. The dataset comprised deeply sampled blood TCRbeta repertoires from subjects exposed to, actively infected with, or recovered from COVID-19. A freely available public database, intended as a resource for researchers studying the immune response to SARS-CoV-2, is where the repertoires were released. The samples were drawn from the first 160 participants of the ongoing ImmuneRACE study and from some 1,300 subjects provided by 6 global collaborators. Sample metadata almost always included a de-identified subject ID, COVID-19 status, age in years and sex. Where HLA class I and class II types were available, the types were taken from metadata supplied by the sample provider, not from assay-based typing. Results the study describes overall, beyond this receptor: The quantity of clinical and demographic metadata differed by source and by participant and was supplied without curation.

Looking up the germline V gene yields CDR1 KGHSH and CDR2 LQKENI. The CDR3 measures 16 amino acids from cysteine to phenylalanine. The kept DNA is CDR3 alone, 48 bases in frame from the first base. V and J lose 2 bases and 4 bases, and a span of 12 bases separates them. About this clone itself: Its antigen remains unidentified. One base away there is no much larger clone; base qualities are not given.

TCRbeta CDR3 regions were amplified from genomic DNA using the immunoSEQ Assay, a bias-controlled multiplex PCR. Per the authors' processing: Nucleated cell counts per sample were estimated from amplification of reference gene primers within the assay. To quantify the absolute abundance of each unique TCRbeta CDR3 rearrangement, sequence reads were collapsed and filtered. For each sample, productive Simpson clonality was calculated by taking the square root of Simpson's diversity index across productive rearrangements. TCRdb's version of the immuneACCESS table is confined to in-frame rearrangements and falls short of the full clone set. An unresolved V gene accounts for under half of the shortfall where checked; the remainder is of unknown origin. That table supplies the V and J calls and clone size; D and trimming were determined from the DNA. The sample yields around 310,000 clones; about 90% were counted once. The biggest ten clones account for just under 9.5% of the sample.

Participants in the prospective study were enrolled through a virtual design, were aged roughly 18 to 90 years, and lived in roughly 24 United States geographic areas. Cohort assignment in the prospective study relied on participant-reported clinical history from a screening survey and a study questionnaire. For ImmuneRACE Cohort 3, a participant was defined as recovered based on two consecutive negative NP/OP PCR tests, clearance by a healthcare professional, or resolution of symptoms. Each participant in the prospective study had whole blood, serum and a nasopharyngeal or oropharyngeal swab collected by mobile phlebotomists. Additional blood draws and questionnaires over a roughly two-month period could optionally be provided by prospective study participants. Blood samples from the prospective study were shipped frozen or at room temperature prior to DNA extraction.

The sequenced material came from PBMCs or T cells enriched from blood (not recorded which). The clonotype originates from a woman aged 25 to 39 who had recovered from COVID-19. In this chain, TRBV18 is recombined with TRBJ2-6; TRBD1 is possibly the D segment (6 matching bases). The CDR3 region has the sequence CASSPGQGTGANVLTF. The nucleotide sequence is TGTGCCAGCTCACCAGGGCAGGGGACGGGGGCCAACGTCCTGACTTTC.